This is a list of T cell receptor beta chains from one sample in a study of T cells in Graves' hyperthyroidism and ophthalmopathy. Using its own MiXCR run on the multiplex PCR reads, TCRdb lists one record per CDR3 protein. The data hold 300,000 to 450,000 distinct CDR3 sequences, with around 16% observed a single time. Material for sequencing was blood. The source is a woman aged 18-29 years with Graves' hyperthyroidism that later progressed to Graves' ophthalmopathy. CDR3s leave out the opening cysteine and the closing phenylalanine or tryptophan. Each record gives: J gene, V gene, CDR3 protein.

J: TRBJ1-2
V: TRBV2
CDR3: ASFGGNYGYT

J: TRBJ2-3
V: TRBV27
CDR3: ASSAGTSGSTDTQY

J: TRBJ1-4
V: TRBV29-1
CDR3: SVVAGQGDEKLF

J: TRBJ2-3
V: TRBV7-2
CDR3: ASTQPWTAAGADTQY

J: TRBJ2-3
V: TRBV6-2/TRBV6-3
CDR3: ASSYGAAAPGDTQY

J: TRBJ2-5
V: TRBV11-3
CDR3: ASSAGLAGGETQY

J: TRBJ2-3
V: TRBV20-1
CDR3: SASKADTDTQY

J: TRBJ1-1
V: TRBV12-3/TRBV12-4
CDR3: ASTSGTANTEAF

J: TRBJ2-1
V: TRBV27
CDR3: ASRMGGPLLNEQF

J: TRBJ2-6
V: TRBV18
CDR3: ASSPGTAIYSGANVLT

J: TRBJ2-5
V: TRBV10-3
CDR3: AISGTSGKETQY

J: TRBJ2-1
V: TRBV18
CDR3: ASSPPTSGSIYEQF

J: TRBJ2-1
V: TRBV5-1
CDR3: ASSLSTGAFNEQF

J: TRBJ1-1
V: TRBV5-1
CDR3: ASSLASGGTEAF

J: TRBJ1-5
V: TRBV2
CDR3: ASSPYLGASGNQPQH

J: TRBJ2-5
V: TRBV20-1
CDR3: SARDGEIDQETQY

J: TRBJ1-1
V: TRBV15
CDR3: ATSPTGTTEAL

J: TRBJ2-3
V: TRBV4-3
CDR3: ASSQVIRGGGTDTQY

J: TRBJ2-3
V: TRBV20-1
CDR3: SARDAGETHHTDTQY

J: TRBJ2-1
V: TRBV14
CDR3: ASSQRPGQATGYNEQF

J: TRBJ2-1
V: TRBV20-1
CDR3: SAWAGTGPYNEQF